This T cell receptor (beta chain) comes out of a study of shared clonotypes between healthy human individuals. Turning to the study itself: Each donor's CD8 memory used one plate, CD8 naive two, each CD4 subset three.

This CDR3 is built from 17 residues. Germline V gives CDR1 SEHNR, CDR2 FQNEAQ (reference sequence). TCRdb's copy holds only in-frame clones and misses some; the assay was immunoSEQ multiplex PCR. This table holds roughly 2.5 million clones, about 92% found once. This receptor was obtained from a man younger than 35 in good health. The gene calls are TRBV7-9 and TRBJ2-5, with 10 nucleotides matching TRBD2. With the DNA end fitting TRBJ2-7 better, the J assignment may be wrong. Source material: naive CD4+ T cells sorted from blood. Subset described: CD45RA+ positively selected. CDR3 region: CASSLARTSGTYYEQYF. The CDR3 DNA is TGTGCCAGCAGCTTAGCGAGGACTAGCGGTACCTACTACGAGCAGTACTTC.